This paragraph covers one TCR beta chain sequence. Its antigen is as yet unknown. The PCR ran on 60 Vbeta and 13 Jbeta primers. Assay used: immunoSEQ multiplex PCR; TCRdb lists only in-frame clones, some missing. The table has 150,000 to 200,000 clones, 86% seen once. CDR1 and CDR2 (germline): MDHEN, SYDVKM. This CDR3 is built from 15 residues. The V end was cut by 4 bases, the J end by 0 bases, with 12 bases between. These data are taken from a study of cytomegalovirus exposure and HLA in healthy donors. Study summary: Counted in an early data release were about 85 million unique TCRs from HLA-typed donors. Study-wide results and caveats: Follow-up analysis seemed to connect common viral pathogens with several of the most significant clusters identified. The CMV antigen specificity of three CMV-associated chains was confirmed through in vitro analysis. Reportedly, a later analysis found an Asian-associated ancestry cluster had fewer N-insertions than the approximately 670-donor mean.

This receptor was obtained from a woman aged 18-30 years in good health and CMV-seronegative. The sequencing input was PBMCs. The chain has TRBV28 and TRBJ1-2, with D perhaps TRBD1 (5 bases). The CDR3 bases are TGTGCCAGCAGTTCATATACAGGAGCTAACTATGGCTACACCTTC. The encoded protein is CASSSYTGANYGYTF.